This T cell receptor beta chain emerged from a study of blood T cell repertoires in COVID-19 (dated by TCRdb to the early 2020s). Concerning the study at large: Collaborator samples came from the United States, Italy and Spain and covered acute and convalescent phases of COVID-19. Nearly every sample came with metadata listing a de-identified subject ID, COVID-19 status, age in years and sex. Deeply sampled blood TCRbeta repertoires from subjects exposed to, actively infected with, or recovered from COVID-19 were included in the dataset. The repertoires were released in a freely available public database meant as a resource for research on the immune response to SARS-CoV-2. The material from the prospective study consisted of cDNA or gDNA derived from T cells, B-cell-depleted T cells, or PBMCs. Samples were obtained from the ongoing ImmuneRACE study (first 160 participants) and from 1,254 subjects provided by 6 global collaborators. Where available, HLA class I and class II types were taken from metadata supplied by the sample provider and were not determined by assay-based typing. Overall results and qualifications from the work: Clinical and demographic metadata were provided uncurated, with the amount varying by source and participant.

Whole blood was collected in K2EDTA tubes by collaborating institutions according to the institutions' own protocols. Collaborator samples were shipped for TCRbeta analysis as frozen whole blood, isolated PBMCs, or DNA extracted from either sample type. The immunoSEQ Assay, a bias-controlled multiplex PCR, was used to amplify TCRbeta CDR3 regions from genomic DNA. The source study handled its data this way. The number of nucleated cells in each sample was estimated from the amplification of reference gene primers within the assay. Sequence reads were collapsed and filtered to measure the absolute abundance of every unique TCRbeta CDR3 rearrangement. For each sample, productive Simpson clonality was calculated by taking the square root of Simpson's diversity index across productive rearrangements. TCRdb re-hosts the immuneACCESS table, in-frame sequences only. Its copies lack some clones; in the studies checked, an unresolved V gene accounts for under half of them, and the cause for the rest is not known. The DNA was the basis for D and trimming; V, J and clone size are from that table. The sample table lists about 110,000 clones, just under 90% of them with a count of one. The top ten clones comprise roughly 4.4% of the sample.

Comment on this clone: The target of this receptor is not known. Per-base qualities were not stored, and no clone one base away is much larger.

This clonotype originated in a woman aged 45-65 years with acute or convalescent COVID-19. The sample taken for sequencing was peripheral blood.

The CDR3 region has the sequence CASSLQGEGSEQFF. The DNA reads TGTGCCAGTAGTCTACAGGGGGAGGGCAGTGAGCAGTTCTTC. The V and J genes are TRBV19 and TRBJ2-1, with a tentative D gene TRBD1 over 8 matching bases. CDR1 and CDR2 are read off the germline V gene (reference sequence) as LNHDA and SQIVND. The CDR3 has 14 amino acids, counting the end cysteine and phenylalanine. Only the CDR3 DNA is retained, 42 bases long and in frame from the first base. Relative to germline, V is 5 bases shorter and J is 9 bases shorter, with 17 bases between their ends.